The 26 T cell receptor beta chains presented below share a single source sample, sequenced in a study of T cells after posttransplantation cyclophosphamide. TCRdb keeps only in-frame clones here, not all; method: immunoSEQ multiplex PCR. The profile covers 30,000 to 45,000 clones, none occurring a single time. Sample: PBMCs. These receptors came from a girl between 5 and 17 years old in good health, CMV-negative, and a related stem cell transplant donor.

This chain uses TRBV29-1 with TRBJ2-5; 11 bases align to TRBD1. V lost 7 bases to trimming and J lost 5 bases; unmatched junction nucleotides: 6. From germline, CDR1 is SQVTM and CDR2 ANQGSEA. The CDR3 is made up of 13 amino acids. The CDR3 region has the DNA TGCAGCGCCGAGGACAGGGGGCGGGAGACCCAGTACTTC. It translates to CSAEDRGRETQYF.

This clone was recorded a few times. The chain is built from TRBV19 and TRBJ2-5; perhaps TRBD2 as D (6 bases). The CDR3 runs 13 residues. From germline, CDR1 is LNHDA and CDR2 SQIVND (reference sequence). Trimming stripped 6 bases from V and 7 bases from J, with 15 bases between. The CDR3 DNA reads as TGTGCCAGTAGGCCAGGGATCGGGGGGACCCAGTACTTC. Amino acid sequence: CASRPGIGGTQYF.

This clone was counted only a few times. The V and J genes are TRBV5-1 and TRBJ1-1; 7 nucleotides agree with TRBD1. Losses at the gene ends were 4 bases for V and 3 bases for J; bases not matched to a gene: 18. From germline, CDR1 is SGHRS and CDR2 YFSETQ. CDR3 length equals 18 residues. CDR3 in amino acids: CASSKESRDRDIYTEAFF. CDR3 bases: TGCGCCAGCAGCAAAGAATCCCGGGACAGAGACATCTACACTGAAGCTTTCTTT.

This clone was detected only a few times. CDR3 DNA: TGTGCCAGCAGCTTAGATCGGTCGCGGGTTGAGACCCAGTACTTC. Translated, it gives CASSLDRSRVETQYF. The chain recombines TRBV11-3 with TRBJ2-5, with a possible D match to TRBD2 (5 bases). Trimming shortened V by 0 bases and J by 5 bases, and 13 bases separated the two germline ends. The CDR3 is 15 amino acids. Germline values: CDR1 SGHNT, CDR2 YENEEA.

In this sample, this clone turned up many times. This chain links TRBV5-1 with TRBJ2-3; 12 bases match TRBD2. Germline V gives CDR1 SGHRS, CDR2 YFSETQ. This CDR3 is 16 amino acids long. V gave up 4 bases and J gave up 5 bases; unmatched junction bases: 8. The CDR3 loop is CASSQTLAGGIDTQYF. CDR3 in DNA: TGCGCCAGCAGCCAAACACTAGCGGGGGGCATAGATACGCAGTATTTT. The whole variable domain, filled in from reference TRBV5-1 and TRBJ2-3, reads KAGVTQTPRYLIKTRGQQVTLSCSPISGHRSVSWYQQTPGQGLQFLFEYFSETQRNKGNFPGRFSGRQFSNSRSEMNVSTLELGDSALYLCASSQTLAGGIDTQYFGPGTRLTVL.

This clone appeared many times. The V and J genes are TRBV5-4 and TRBJ2-7, with 7 bases lining up with TRBD1. CDR1 is SGHNT, CDR2 YYREEE, per germline (reference sequence). V was pared by 4 bases and J by 6 bases, with 4 bases of the junction left unmatched. CDR3 length: 12 amino acids. CDR3 loop: CASSETGSEQYF. In nucleotides, the CDR3 is TGTGCCAGCAGCGAGACAGGGAGCGAGCAGTACTTC.

This clone was counted only a few times. The J gene is TRBJ1-6, the V gene TRBV27, with TRBD1 matching 8 bases. With V trimmed by 5 bases and J by 10 bases, 4 bases remained unmatched. Looked up from germline, CDR1 is MNHEY and CDR2 is SMNVEV (reference sequence). The CDR3 has 13 amino acids. The CDR3 loop is CASSGQGESPLHF. Written as DNA, the CDR3 is TGTGCCAGCAGTGGACAGGGAGAATCACCCCTCCACTTT.

There are many counts of this clone. The gene calls are TRBV6-5 and TRBJ1-2; 7 nucleotides align to TRBD1. This CDR3 comprises 13 residues. Trimming cost V 8 bases and J 2 bases; bases outside gene matches: 5. Germline values: CDR1 MNHEY, CDR2 SVGAGI. CDR3 sequence reads: CASGVRGNYGYTF. In DNA, the CDR3 is TGTGCCAGCGGCGTCAGGGGGAACTATGGCTACACCTTC.

This clone showed up many times. This chain joins TRBV6-4 and TRBJ2-3; 10 bases fit TRBD2. Losses at the gene ends were 2 bases for V and 1 base for J; bases not matched to a gene: 0. Per the germline V gene, CDR1 is MRHNA and CDR2 is SNTAGT. The CDR3 has 15 amino acids. CDR3 protein: CASSDGTSGTDTQYF. CDR3 nucleotide sequence: TGTGCCAGCAGTGACGGGACTAGCGGCACAGATACGCAGTATTTT.

In its sample, this clone was seen a few times. V gene TRBV15 combines with J gene TRBJ2-7; D is unclear. Trimming took off 1 base at V and 0 bases at J, with 13 bases between the two ends. This CDR3 region has 16 residues. The germline gives CDR1 LNHNV, CDR2 YYDKDF (reference sequence). The DNA for the CDR3 is TGTGCCACCAGCAGAGTTCTAGAGTTCTCCTCCTACGAGCAGTACTTC. Translation: CATSRVLEFSSYEQYF. The full variable domain, its missing parts supplied by reference TRBV15 and TRBJ2-7, is DAMVIQNPRYQVTQFGKPVTLSCSQTLNHNVMYWYQQKSSQAPKLLFHYYDKDFNNEADTPDNFQSRRPNTSFCFLDIRSPGLGDTAMYLCATSRVLEFSSYEQYFGPGTRLTVT.

V is TRBV5-6 and J is TRBJ1-3, with 7 positions matching TRBD1. Per the germline V gene, CDR1 is SGHDT and CDR2 is YYEEEE. The ends lost 4 bases at V and 4 bases at J; junction bases unmatched: 5. The CDR3 spans 14 residues. The CDR3 sequence: CASSQTGTGNTIYF. Here the CDR3 DNA reads TGTGCCAGCAGCCAGACAGGGACGGGAAACACCATATATTTT.

This clone was picked up many times. The chain employs TRBV4-1 and TRBJ1-5; TRBD1 agrees at 8 bases. Germline CDR1 reads MGHRA; CDR2 reads YSYEKL. V lost 0 bases to trimming and J lost 7 bases; unmatched junction nucleotides: 20. The CDR3 runs 20 residues. CDR3 loop: CASSQDSGGAESVTTQPQHF. For the CDR3, the DNA is TGCGCCAGCAGCCAAGACTCAGGGGGCGCCGAGAGCGTAACGACCCAGCCCCAGCATTTT.

This clone was seen many times. V and J are TRBV4-1 and TRBJ1-5, with D hard to call. The CDR3 covers 16 residues. The V and J ends lost 1 base and 2 bases respectively, with 12 bases between them. Germline V lookup: CDR1 MGHRA, CDR2 YSYEKL. CDR3 loop: CASSQGLRLGNQPQHF. The CDR3 DNA is TGCGCCAGCAGCCAAGGCCTCAGGCTTGGCAATCAGCCCCAGCATTTT.

For the CDR3, the DNA is TGTGCCAGCAGCCGGGGCACTGAAGCTTTCTTT. Residues: CASSRGTEAFF. This sequence joins TRBV6-1 and TRBJ1-1, with no clear D. Germline CDR1 and CDR2: MNHNS and SASEGT. V lost 6 bases and J 4 bases, leaving 6 bases between the germline ends. The CDR3 sequence is 11 residues long.

Ten or more counts support this clone. The genes are TRBV18 and TRBJ2-1, with TRBD2 matching 12 bases. J was trimmed by 12 bases and V by 3 bases; bases with no gene match: 9. Germline CDR1 and CDR2: KGHSH and LQKENI. The CDR3 contains 15 residues. The chain's CDR3 is CASSPWTSGTGPQFF. CDR3 in DNA: TGTGCCAGCTCACCCTGGACTAGCGGGACGGGGCCGCAGTTCTTC. Variable domain in full (rest from reference TRBV18 and TRBJ2-1): NAGVMQNPRHLVRRRGQEARLRCSPMKGHSHVYWYRQLPEEGLKFMVYLQKENIIDESGMPKERFSAEFPKEGPSILRIQQVVRGDSAAYFCASSPWTSGTGPQFFGPGTRLTVL.

This clone showed up many times. The CDR3 DNA reads TGTGCCAGCAGCTTGGTTGGACAGGGGGTTGTCGAGCAGTACTTC. This codes for CASSLVGQGVVEQYF. The chain employs TRBV5-4 and TRBJ2-7; the match to TRBD1 covers 10 bases. V gave up 0 bases and J gave up 6 bases; unmatched junction bases: 6. Germline lookup yields CDR1 SGHNT and CDR2 YYREEE (reference sequence). The CDR3 has 15 residues.

The table lists this clone with many counts. The rearrangement uses TRBV18 and TRBJ1-5; D is unclear. Germline V lookup: CDR1 KGHSH, CDR2 LQKENI. Trimming cost V 2 bases and J 1 base, with 6 bases left between them. The CDR3 length is 14 residues. This chain's CDR3 is CASSPGLSNQPQHF. CDR3 nucleotides: TGTGCCAGCTCACCAGGGCTGAGCAATCAGCCCCAGCATTTT.

This clone has at least ten counts. DNA of the CDR3: TGTGCCAGCTCAGGCAGCGGGACGCTCAACACCGGGGAGCTGTTTTTT. Translated: CASSGSGTLNTGELFF. The chain recombines TRBV28 with TRBJ2-2; the match to TRBD2 covers 7 bases. The CDR3 contains 16 residues. V shed 8 bases, J shed 2 bases, and the junction held 11 bases outside the gene matches. Germline CDR1 is MDHEN and CDR2 is SYDVKM.

This clone was detected a few times. This sequence joins TRBV2 and TRBJ1-2; tentative D call: TRBD1 (5 bases). With 8 bases removed from V and 1 base from J, the gap between germline ends came to 20 bases. Germline V gene lookup returns CDR1 SNHLY and CDR2 FYNNEI. The CDR3 runs to 16 residues. CDR3 DNA: TGTGCCAGCCCATCGGGGGACGGGGGATTTAACTATGGCTACACCTTC. Translating it yields CASPSGDGGFNYGYTF.

This clone was seen repeatedly, ten times or more. The chain couples TRBV11-2 to TRBJ2-2; TRBD1 matches 8 bases. Looked up from germline, CDR1 is SGHAT and CDR2 is FQNNGV. There are 16 residues in the CDR3. V was clipped by 6 bases and J by 6 bases; unmatched bases: 12. For the CDR3, the DNA is TGTGCCAGCAGTTCTAACACAGGGGGACGGGCCGGGGAGCTGTTTTTT. This sequence encodes CASSSNTGGRAGELFF. The whole variable domain, remainder taken from reference TRBV11-2 and TRBJ2-2, is EAGVAQSPRYKIIEKRQSVAFWCNPISGHATLYWYQQILGQGPKLLIQFQNNGVVDDSQLPKDRFSAERLKGVDSTLKIQPAKLEDSAVYLCASSSNTGGRAGELFFGEGSRLTVL.

This clone was seen many times. The chain uses TRBV28 and TRBJ1-6; D is unresolved. Germline-derived CDR1 and CDR2 are MDHEN and SYDVKM. This CDR3 is built from 15 residues. Trimming pared 6 bases from V and 7 bases from J, leaving 16 bases between. The DNA for the CDR3 is TGTGCCAGCAGACCTAGCCGCGGGCAGAATTCACCCCTCCACTTT. This codes for CASRPSRGQNSPLHF.

This clone was picked up a small number of times. The chain uses TRBV5-4 and TRBJ2-7, with 8 bases aligning to TRBD1. Germline V gene sequence: CDR1 SGHNT, CDR2 YYREEE (reference sequence). The CDR3 sequence is 16 residues long. Germline trimming cut 0 bases from V and 5 bases from J; bases unmatched to any gene: 10. The DNA for the CDR3 is TGTGCCAGCAGCTTGGCCGACGGACAGGGTTGGCACGAGCAGTACTTC. Translation: CASSLADGQGWHEQYF.

This clone was seen repeatedly, ten times or more. This chain uses TRBV19 with TRBJ1-2; no clear D gene. The ends were cut back, 5 bases at V and 7 bases at J, with 14 bases in the middle. The CDR3 has 13 amino acids. Germline V gives CDR1 LNHDA, CDR2 SQIVND (reference sequence). DNA of the CDR3: TGTGCCAGTAGTGAGAATTCAGCGGGTGGCTACACCTTC. Encoded protein: CASSENSAGGYTF.

This clone showed up many times. The rearrangement links TRBV2 to TRBJ1-2, with D unclear. V lost 6 bases and J lost 6, with 14 bases in between. This CDR3 comprises 13 residues. CDR1 SNHLY and CDR2 FYNNEI come from the germline V gene. In DNA form, the CDR3 reads TGTGCCAGCAGAGGCGGAGCCCGGGATGGCTACACCTTC. This codes for CASRGGARDGYTF.

This clone has ten or more counts. This chain connects TRBV6-5 to TRBJ1-1; TRBD1 aligns across 8 bases. From germline, CDR1 is MNHEY and CDR2 SVGAGI. The CDR3 length is 12 residues. The junction had 5 bases not matched to a gene; V was cut back by 2 bases and J by 12 bases. The CDR3 DNA is TGTGCCAGCAGTTACAGGGGACAGGAAACTTTCTTT. Protein sequence: CASSYRGQETFF.

This clone was recorded many times. This sequence joins TRBV2 and TRBJ1-1; D is ambiguous. With 4 bases removed from V and 5 bases from J, the gap between germline ends came to 5 bases. This CDR3 is 11 amino acids long. CDR1 and CDR2 from the germline V gene are SNHLY and FYNNEI. DNA of the CDR3: TGTGCCAGCAGTGTGAGAACTGAAGCTTTCTTT. Its translation: CASSVRTEAFF.